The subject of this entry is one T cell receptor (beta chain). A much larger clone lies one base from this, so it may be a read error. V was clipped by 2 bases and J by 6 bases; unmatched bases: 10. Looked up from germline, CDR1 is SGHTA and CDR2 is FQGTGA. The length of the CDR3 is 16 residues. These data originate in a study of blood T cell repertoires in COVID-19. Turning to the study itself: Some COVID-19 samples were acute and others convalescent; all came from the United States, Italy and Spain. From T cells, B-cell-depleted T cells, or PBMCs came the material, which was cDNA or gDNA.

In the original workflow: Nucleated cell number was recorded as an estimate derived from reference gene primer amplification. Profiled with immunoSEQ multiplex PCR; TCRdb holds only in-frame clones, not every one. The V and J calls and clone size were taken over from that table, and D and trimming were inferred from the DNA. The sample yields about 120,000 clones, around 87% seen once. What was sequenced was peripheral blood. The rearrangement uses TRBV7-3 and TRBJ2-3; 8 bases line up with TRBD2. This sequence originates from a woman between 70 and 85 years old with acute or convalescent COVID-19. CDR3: CASSLPGRGGPDTQYF. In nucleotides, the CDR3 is TGTGCCAGCAGCTTACCGGGACGGGGGGGACCGGATACGCAGTATTTT. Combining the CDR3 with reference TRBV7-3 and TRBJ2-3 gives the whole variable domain GAGVSQTPSNKVTEKGKYVELRCDPISGHTALYWYRQSLGQGPEFLIYFQGTGAADDSGLPNDRFFAVRPEGSVSTLKIQRTERGDSAVYLCASSLPGRGGPDTQYFGPGTRLTVL.